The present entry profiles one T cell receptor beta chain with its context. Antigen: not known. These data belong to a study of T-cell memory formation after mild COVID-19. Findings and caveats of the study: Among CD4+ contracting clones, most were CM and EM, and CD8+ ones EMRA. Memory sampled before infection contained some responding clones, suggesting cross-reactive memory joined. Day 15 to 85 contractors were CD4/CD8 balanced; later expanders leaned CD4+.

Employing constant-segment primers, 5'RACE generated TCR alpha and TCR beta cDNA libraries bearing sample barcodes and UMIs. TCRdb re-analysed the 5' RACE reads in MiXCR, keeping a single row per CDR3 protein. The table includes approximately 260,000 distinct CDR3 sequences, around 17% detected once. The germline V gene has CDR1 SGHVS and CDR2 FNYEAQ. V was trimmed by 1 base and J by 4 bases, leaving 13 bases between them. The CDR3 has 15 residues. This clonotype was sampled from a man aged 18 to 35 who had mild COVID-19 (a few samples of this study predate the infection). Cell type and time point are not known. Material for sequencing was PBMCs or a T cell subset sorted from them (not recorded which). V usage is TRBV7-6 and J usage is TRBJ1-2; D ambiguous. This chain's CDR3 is CASSLVSGSGYGYTF. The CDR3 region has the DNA TGTGCCAGCAGCTTAGTTTCGGGGAGCGGCTATGGCTACACCTTC. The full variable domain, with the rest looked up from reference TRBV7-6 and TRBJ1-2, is GAGVSQSPRYKVTKRGQDVALRCDPISGHVSLYWYRQALGQGPEFLTYFNYEAQQDKSGLPNDRFSAERPEGSISTLTIQRTEQRDSAMYRCASSLVSGSGYGYTFGSGTRLTVV.